Below, 16 T cell receptor beta chains from the same sample are listed, as sequenced in a study of T cell repertoires in cytomegalovirus infection. TCRdb re-called the reads with MiXCR, one entry per CDR3 protein. Of about a million distinct CDR3 sequences listed, approximately 31% are singletons. These TCRs are of unknown antigen specificity. Specimen: cultured CD8+ T cells from PBMCs, collected from culture after CMV antigen stimulation. The receptors shown here come from a human donor in good health (CMV status not recorded). Some clones in this sample may be carry-over from other donors' samples.

The rearrangement uses TRBV2 and TRBJ1-1; D uncertain. The CDR3 is 13 amino acids. V dropped 6 bases and J dropped 1 base, with 9 bases sitting between them. The germline CDR1 and CDR2 sequences are SNHLY and FYNNEI. In DNA, the CDR3 is TGTGCCAGCAGAGCGACATCGAACACTGAAGCTTTCTTT. Encoded protein: CASRATSNTEAFF. Full variable domain (missing parts from reference TRBV2 and TRBJ1-1): EPEVTQTPSHQVTQMGQEVILRCVPISNHLYFYWYRQILGQKVEFLVSFYNNEISEKSEIFDDQFSVERPDGSNFTLKIRSTKLEDSAMYFCASRATSNTEAFFGQGTRLTVV.

The CDR3 bases are TGTGCTAGTGGTTTCCAGCTCAGAACAGCCACTGAAGCTTTCTTT. Protein: CASGFQLRTATEAFF. The chain recombines TRBV12-5 with TRBJ1-1; D is uncertain. CDR1 and CDR2 from the germline V gene are LGHNT and FRNRAP. This CDR3 region has 15 residues. V was shortened by 3 bases and J by 4 bases, with 15 bases between the two germline ends. Together with reference TRBV12-5 and TRBJ1-1, the CDR3 gives the full variable domain: DARVTQTPRHKVTEMGQEVTMRCQPILGHNTVFWYRQTMMQGLELLAYFRNRAPLDDSGMPKDRFSAEMPDATLATLKIQPSEPRDSAVYFCASGFQLRTATEAFFGQGTRLTVV.

This rearrangement joins TRBV6-2 or TRBV6-3 to TRBJ1-2, with TRBD1 matching over 7 bases. CDR3 length: 15 residues. Germline V lookup: CDR1 MNHEY, CDR2 SVGEGT. Unmatched junction bases numbered 10, after V lost 7 bases and J lost 2 bases. CDR3 bases: TGTGCCAGCAAGATCCAGACAGGGTGGAACTATGGCTACACCTTC. This gives the protein CASKIQTGWNYGYTF.

In its sample, this clonotype was seen a few times. The chain has TRBV6-5 and TRBJ2-4, with D tentatively TRBD2 (5 bases). The CDR3 is 17 amino acids. Trimming pared 6 bases from V and 0 bases from J, leaving 18 bases between. Germline CDR1 is MNHEY and CDR2 is SVGAGI. CDR3: CASRATPDFLAKNIQYF. DNA of the CDR3: TGTGCCAGCAGAGCCACCCCGGACTTTCTAGCCAAAAACATTCAGTACTTC.

The rearrangement uses TRBV27 and TRBJ2-2; TRBD2 is a possible D gene (6 bases). With 8 bases removed from V and 7 bases from J, the gap between germline ends came to 20 bases. The CDR3 runs 15 residues. The germline gives CDR1 MNHEY, CDR2 SMNVEV (reference sequence). CDR3 loop: CASGPLEGANGELFF. In DNA, the CDR3 is TGTGCCAGCGGACCCTTGGAGGGCGCCAACGGGGAGCTGTTTTTT.

The V call is TRBV18, the J call TRBJ1-5, with 9 bases lining up with TRBD1. This CDR3 contains 15 residues. Germline V gene sequence: CDR1 KGHSH, CDR2 LQKENI. Unmatched junction bases numbered 6, after V lost 3 bases and J lost 6 bases. The CDR3 sequence: CASSPSGTGIQPQHF. The CDR3 nucleotides are TGTGCCAGCTCACCCTCCGGGACAGGGATTCAGCCCCAGCATTTT.

The rearrangement links TRBV4-1 to TRBJ2-5; D is unresolved. Trimming cost V 7 bases and J 0 bases, with 6 bases left between them. CDR1 is MGHRA and CDR2 is YSYEKL in the germline V gene. The CDR3 is made up of 12 amino acids. CDR3 nucleotide sequence: TGCGCCAGCATTGACAACCAAGAGACCCAGTACTTC. Encoded protein: CASIDNQETQYF.

The chain carries TRBV13 and TRBJ1-2; D unresolved. The length of the CDR3 is 13 residues. Looked up from germline, CDR1 is PRHDT and CDR2 is FYEKMQ (reference sequence). Trimming removed 4 bases from V and 8 bases from J, with 14 bases in between. CDR3 sequence: CASSSGRERGYTF. In DNA form, the CDR3 reads TGTGCCAGCAGCTCCGGGAGGGAGAGAGGCTACACCTTC. The full variable domain, in which reference TRBV13 and TRBJ1-2 provide the parts outside the CDR3, is AAGVIQSPRHLIKEKRETATLKCYPIPRHDTVYWYQQGPGQDPQFLISFYEKMQSDKGSIPDRFSAQQFSDYHSELNMSSLELGDSALYFCASSSGRERGYTFGSGTRLTVV.

This clonotype was detected once. V usage is TRBV20-1 and J usage is TRBJ2-1; D may be TRBD1 (6 bases). V was trimmed by 3 bases and J by 8 bases, leaving 14 bases between them. CDR1 DFQATT and CDR2 SNEGSKA come from the germline V gene (reference sequence). This CDR3 spans 13 amino acids. For the CDR3, the DNA is TGCAGTGCTAGGCAAGGGGGTATGCATGAGCAGTTCTTC. As protein: CSARQGGMHEQFF.

The rearrangement links TRBV4-3 to TRBJ2-2; either TRBD1 or TRBD2 may supply D (5 bases each). V lost 2 bases, J lost 3 bases, and 16 bases lay in between. This CDR3 contains 17 residues. Germline CDR1 reads LGHNA; CDR2 reads YSLEER. The CDR3 DNA sequence: TGCGCCAGCAGCCAAAATCCGGGACCCTGGGACACCGGGGAGCTGTTTTTT. Residues: CASSQNPGPWDTGELFF.

The chain combines TRBV27 with TRBJ1-2, with TRBD1 as a possible D gene (6 bases). V was cut by 2 bases and J by 6 bases, with 13 bases left in between. CDR1 and CDR2 (germline): MNHEY, SMNVEV (reference sequence). This CDR3 comprises 14 residues. CDR3 DNA sequence: TGTGCCAGCAGTTTAATGGGACAAGCTAATGGCTACACCTTC. Translating it yields CASSLMGQANGYTF.

The V and J genes are TRBV29-1 and TRBJ1-1; no definite D call. The germline gives CDR1 SQVTM, CDR2 ANQGSEA. The CDR3 contains 12 residues. Trimming cost V 4 bases and J 4 bases, with 10 bases left between them. CDR3 DNA: TGCAGCGTTGTTTCCGGGAGCACTGAAGCTTTCTTT. This encodes CSVVSGSTEAFF.

This clonotype was detected a few times. Germline is not matched at one junction end, which may reflect a read error. The V gene is TRBV19, the J gene TRBJ2-3, with D unresolved. There are 14 residues in the CDR3. CDR1 and CDR2 from the germline V gene are LNHDA and SQIVND (reference sequence). CDR3 sequence: CASSLEFPSDTQYF. CDR3 in DNA: TGTGCCAGTAGTTTAGAATTCCCCTCGGATACGCAGTATTTT.

CDR3 coding DNA: TGTGCCAGTAGTCCAGAGGGGACAGCCAATCAGCCCCAGCATTTT. This translates into CASSPEGTANQPQHF. The chain recombines TRBV19 with TRBJ1-5, with 7 bases lining up with TRBD1. J lost 3 bases, V lost 5 bases, and 7 bases had no gene match. This CDR3 is built from 15 residues. Germline CDR1 and CDR2: LNHDA and SQIVND (reference sequence).

The sample holds one count of this clonotype. The V gene is TRBV12-3 or TRBV12-4, the J gene TRBJ2-5; no clear D gene. This CDR3 has 12 residues. The V end was cut by 5 bases, the J end by 5 bases, with 9 bases between. In DNA, the CDR3 is TGTGCCAGCAGTGATAATTGGGAGACCCAGTACTTC. Encoded protein: CASSDNWETQYF.

The J gene is TRBJ1-1, the V gene TRBV27, with D perhaps matching TRBD1 (5 bases). Deletions cut 2 bases from V and 4 bases from J, with 14 bases between. Germline CDR1 is MNHEY and CDR2 is SMNVEV (reference sequence). The CDR3 is made up of 15 amino acids. The CDR3 is CASSLAGSWSTEAFF. The DNA for the CDR3 is TGTGCCAGCAGTTTAGCAGGGAGTTGGAGCACTGAAGCTTTCTTT.